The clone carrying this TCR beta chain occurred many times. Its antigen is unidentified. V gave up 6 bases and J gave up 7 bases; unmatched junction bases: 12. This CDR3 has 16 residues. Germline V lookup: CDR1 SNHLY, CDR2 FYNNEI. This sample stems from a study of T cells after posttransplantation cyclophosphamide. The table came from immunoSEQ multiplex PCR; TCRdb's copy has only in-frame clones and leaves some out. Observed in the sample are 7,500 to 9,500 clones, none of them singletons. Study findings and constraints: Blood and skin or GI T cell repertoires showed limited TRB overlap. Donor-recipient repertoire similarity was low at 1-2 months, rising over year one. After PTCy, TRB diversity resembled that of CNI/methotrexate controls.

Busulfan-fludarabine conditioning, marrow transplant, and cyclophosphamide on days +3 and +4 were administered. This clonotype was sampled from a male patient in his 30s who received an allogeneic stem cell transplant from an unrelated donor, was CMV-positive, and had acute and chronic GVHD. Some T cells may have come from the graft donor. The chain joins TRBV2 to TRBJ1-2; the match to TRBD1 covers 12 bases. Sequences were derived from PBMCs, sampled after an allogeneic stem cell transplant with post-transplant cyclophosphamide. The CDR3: CASSHQPGTGGLGYTF. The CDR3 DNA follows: TGTGCCAGCAGCCACCAACCCGGGACAGGGGGCCTTGGCTACACCTTC.